These 27 T cell receptor beta chains share one sample of origin, sequenced in a study of blood T cells in healthy people across ages. The use of a sample-barcoded 5' primer and a J-beta primer mix characterized a second PCR of roughly 7 to 12 cycles. TCRdb called the 5' RACE reads again in MiXCR, with one record for every CDR3 protein. Of some 1.5 million distinct CDR3 sequences detected, about 28% appear once; the ten largest clones hold about 8%. The sequencing input was blood. The source of these receptors is a woman aged 25 to 39 in good health.

The sample holds a few counts of this clonotype. The chain's CDR3 is CASSSQRRERQYF. The CDR3 nucleotides read TGTGCCAGCAGCTCCCAGAGGCGGGAGCGACAGTACTTC. This chain uses TRBV7-2 with TRBJ2-5, with 7 bases identical to TRBD2. CDR1 and CDR2 from the germline V gene are SGHTA and FQGNSA. V shed 4 bases, J shed 11 bases, and the junction held 10 bases outside the gene matches. The CDR3 contains 13 residues.

This clonotype was found a few times. The gene calls are TRBV24-1 and TRBJ2-7; no clear D gene. The V gene lost 1 base and the J gene lost 0 bases, with 6 bases spanning the gap. The CDR3 runs 14 residues. Germline values: CDR1 KGHDR, CDR2 SFDVKD. The CDR3 here is CATSDFPSSYEQYF. The CDR3 nucleotides read TGTGCCACCAGTGATTTTCCCAGCTCCTACGAGCAGTACTTC.

This clonotype showed up just a few times. This rearrangement joins TRBV20-1 to TRBJ2-6; the match to TRBD1 covers 7 bases. This CDR3 has 11 amino acids. Germline V gene sequence: CDR1 DFQATT, CDR2 SNEGSKA (reference sequence). CDR3 bases: TGCAGCTTAGAACAGGGGCCCGGCTTGACTTTC. Protein product: CSLEQGPGLTF.

J is TRBJ2-1 and V is TRBV15, with D possibly TRBD2 on 5 matching bases. CDR1 is LNHNV and CDR2 is YYDKDF in the germline V gene (reference sequence). The length of the CDR3 is 14 residues. Trimming took off 0 bases at V and 9 bases at J, with 12 bases between the two ends. CDR3: CATSRDSGFGEQFF. For the CDR3, the DNA is TGTGCCACCAGCAGAGATTCGGGGTTTGGTGAGCAGTTCTTC.

As for this clonotype: One base away lies a much larger clone, so this may be a sequencing read error. The V call is TRBV6-5, the J call TRBJ2-4; D tentatively fits TRBD1 or TRBD2 (5 bases each). CDR3 length: 13 residues. From germline, CDR1 is MNHEY and CDR2 SVGAGI. The CDR3 DNA is TGTGCCTCCAGAGGGGAGAACGAAAACATGCAGTACTTC. Translating it yields CASRGENENMQYF.

The chain carries TRBV7-2 and TRBJ2-7; unclear D gene. Germline assignment: CDR1 SGHTA and CDR2 FQGNSA. V was trimmed by 3 bases and J by 7 bases, leaving 16 bases between them. The CDR3 runs to 14 residues. CDR3 coding DNA: TGTGCCAGCAGCTTTCCGGGCCAACCGTCGGAGCAGTACTTC. Its translation is CASSFPGQPSEQYF.

This clonotype was picked up many times. A clone one base away is much larger, so this may be a read error. This chain connects TRBV5-1 to TRBJ2-7, with 10 positions matching TRBD1. Germline lookup yields CDR1 SGHRS and CDR2 YFSETQ. This CDR3 is 14 amino acids long. Germline trimming cut 3 bases from V and 2 bases from J; bases unmatched to any gene: 2. For the CDR3, the DNA is TGCGCCAGCAGCTGGGGGACAGGGGCCTACGAGCAGTACTTC. It translates to CASSWGTGAYEQYF.

The chain has TRBV10-3 and TRBJ2-7; the D gene is possibly TRBD1 (5 bases). Germline V gives CDR1 ENHRY, CDR2 SYGVKD. The CDR3 runs 14 residues. V dropped 1 base and J dropped 1 base, with 8 bases sitting between them. CDR3 bases: TGTGCCATCAGTGAGTGGGGCCCATCCTACGAGCAGTACTTC. Encoded protein: CAISEWGPSYEQYF.

This clonotype showed up many times. The chain recombines TRBV29-1 with TRBJ2-3; tentatively, D is TRBD1 (5 bases). The V gene's germline CDR1 is SQVTM and CDR2 ANQGSEA. The CDR3 runs 13 residues. V lost 5 bases and J lost 2, with 11 bases in between. The CDR3 loop reads CSVPDTLTDTQYF. In nucleotides, the CDR3 is TGCAGCGTTCCGGACACTCTCACAGATACGCAGTATTTT.

Note on this clonotype: This clone may be a read error of a much larger clone one base away. This chain uses TRBV11-2 with TRBJ2-5; 10 bases match TRBD2. Losses at the gene ends were 5 bases for V and 0 bases for J; bases not matched to a gene: 6. The germline gives CDR1 SGHAT, CDR2 FQNNGV. CDR3 size: 16 residues. The CDR3 loop is CASSLLAGEDQETQYF. In DNA, the CDR3 is TGTGCCAGCAGCCTCCTAGCGGGAGAAGACCAAGAGACCCAGTACTTC.

This clonotype has a count of ten or more. This sequence joins TRBV7-2 and TRBJ1-6; possible D gene TRBD1, 5 bases. The V end was cut by 5 bases, the J end by 8 bases, with 16 bases between. Germline CDR1 is SGHTA and CDR2 is FQGNSA. The CDR3 has 15 amino acids. The CDR3 bases are TGTGCCAGCAGCCCCAGCGCGGGGACCGATTCACCCCTCCACTTT. It encodes CASSPSAGTDSPLHF.

This clonotype was found many times. The chain couples TRBV6-2 or TRBV6-3 to TRBJ2-7; a weak D match, TRBD2 (5 bases). This CDR3 has 14 amino acids. V was clipped by 11 bases and J by 5 bases, with 22 bases between them. Looked up from germline, CDR1 is MNHEY and CDR2 is SVGEGT. CDR3 loop: CAGSRSGTGNEQYF. The CDR3 DNA is TGTGCCGGAAGCAGAAGCGGAACGGGCAACGAGCAGTACTTC.

The chain employs TRBV20-1 and TRBJ2-5; 8 bases match TRBD2. Germline loops: CDR1 DFQATT, CDR2 SNEGSKA (reference sequence). The CDR3 sequence is 15 residues long. J was trimmed by 5 bases and V by 0 bases; bases with no gene match: 8. The CDR3 sequence is CSAREVAGRMETQYF. CDR3 bases: TGCAGTGCTAGAGAGGTAGCGGGGAGGATGGAGACCCAGTACTTC.

There are many counts of this clonotype. The genes are TRBV7-6 and TRBJ2-1, with TRBD1 matching over 10 bases. The V segment lost 5 bases and the J segment 5 bases; nucleotides outside the gene matches: 6. Germline loops: CDR1 SGHVS, CDR2 FNYEAQ. The CDR3 is 15 residues long. The CDR3 loop reads CASSDRGRDHNEQFF. The CDR3 nucleotides are TGTGCCAGCAGCGACAGGGGGCGAGACCACAATGAGCAGTTCTTC.

V and J are TRBV3-1 and TRBJ2-4; D gene unclear. Deletions cut 0 bases from V and 0 bases from J, with 3 bases between. This CDR3 has 14 residues. Per germline, CDR1 LGHDT and CDR2 YNNKEL (reference sequence). CDR3 amino acids: CASSQEAAKNIQYF. The CDR3 DNA reads TGTGCCAGCAGCCAAGAAGCAGCCAAAAACATTCAGTACTTC.

V and J are TRBV21-1 and TRBJ2-3; TRBD2 is the table's D call and was not checked against the DNA. TRBV21-1 is deemed a pseudogene. This CDR3 region has 16 residues. The CDR3 sequence is CASSGLAGRRGDTQYF. The CDR3 coding sequence is TGTGCCAGCAGCGGACTAGCGGGGAGAAGGGGGGATACGCAGTATTTT.

V is TRBV4-1 and J is TRBJ1-2; D ambiguous. V was trimmed by 2 bases and J by 4 bases, leaving 11 bases between them. The CDR3 contains 14 residues. CDR1 and CDR2 (germline): MGHRA, YSYEKL. CDR3 nucleotides: TGCGCCAGCAGCCAAAAGGTGCTCACCTATGGCTACACCTTC. Its protein product is CASSQKVLTYGYTF.

This clonotype turned up a few times. The CDR3 sequence is CSARDRGRGNTIYF. The DNA for the CDR3 is TGCAGTGCTAGGGACAGGGGGCGAGGAAACACCATATATTTT. The chain has TRBV20-1 and TRBJ1-3; the match to TRBD1 covers 11 bases. The CDR3 spans 14 residues. Germline V lookup: CDR1 DFQATT, CDR2 SNEGSKA (reference sequence). The J segment lost 4 bases and the V segment lost 3 bases, leaving 2 bases of the junction unmatched.

V is TRBV6-1 and J is TRBJ1-4; D remains unclear. With 2 bases removed from V and 8 bases from J, the gap between germline ends came to 15 bases. CDR3 length: 15 amino acids. The V gene's germline CDR1 is MNHNS and CDR2 SASEGT. As DNA, the CDR3 is TGTGCCAGCAGTGAAATGTTGTCAGGCGACGAAAAACTGTTTTTT. Translated: CASSEMLSGDEKLFF.

On this clonotype: A clone one base away is much larger, so this may be a read error. The CDR3 nucleotides are TGCAGCGTTGAAGACCTTGGGGGACACGGTTGTGGGACCCAGTACTTC. It is translated as CSVEDLGGHGCGTQYF. V gene TRBV29-1 combines with J gene TRBJ2-7, with D possibly being TRBD1 (6 bases). The J call may be wrong; the DNA end is better matched by TRBJ2-5. Per the germline V gene, CDR1 is SQVTM and CDR2 is ANQGSEA. The CDR3 spans 16 residues.

Ten or more counts support this clonotype. The J gene is TRBJ2-7, the V gene TRBV12-3 or TRBV12-4; no clear D. The V gene lost 2 bases and the J gene lost 5 bases, with 7 bases spanning the gap. CDR3 length: 12 residues. CDR3 in amino acids: CASSLRGNEQYF. The DNA for the CDR3 is TGTGCCAGCAGTTTAAGAGGCAACGAGCAGTACTTC.

The table lists this clonotype with many counts. This chain connects TRBV12-3 or TRBV12-4 to TRBJ2-1; the D is unclear. The CDR3 loop spans 16 amino acids. The V gene lost 6 bases and the J gene lost 4 bases, with 19 bases spanning the gap. For the CDR3, the DNA is TGTGCCAGCAGGGAAAAAGACCTACCGAGGTACAATGAGCAGTTCTTC. As protein: CASREKDLPRYNEQFF.

This clonotype came up once. The chain has TRBV5-5 and TRBJ1-2; tentatively, D is TRBD1 (5 bases). Trimming left V 5 bases short and J 6 bases short, with 17 bases between. Germline loops: CDR1 SGHKS, CDR2 YYEKEE (reference sequence). The CDR3 length is 14 residues. CDR3 protein: CASRPVWGSDGYTF. In DNA, the CDR3 is TGTGCCAGCAGGCCCGTGTGGGGCTCGGATGGCTACACCTTC. The full variable domain, in which reference TRBV5-5 and TRBJ1-2 provide the parts outside the CDR3, is DAGVTQSPTHLIKTRGQQVTLRCSPISGHKSVSWYQQVLGQGPQFIFQYYEKEERGRGNFPDRFSARQFPNYSSELNVNALLLGDSALYLCASRPVWGSDGYTFGSGTRLTVV.

This clonotype was counted a few times. The chain uses TRBV6-2 or TRBV6-3 and TRBJ1-2; 10 bases line up with TRBD1. This CDR3 has 13 amino acids. Germline V lookup: CDR1 MNHEY, CDR2 SVGEGT. Trimming cost V 6 bases and J 7 bases; bases outside gene matches: 5. The CDR3 DNA reads as TGTGCCAGCAGACCGACAGGGGGCCCTGGCTACACCTTC. Protein sequence: CASRPTGGPGYTF.

This clonotype was recorded a few times. V is TRBV7-2 and J is TRBJ2-1, with TRBD1 identical over 8 bases. The CDR3 is 14 residues long. V shed 7 bases, J shed 7 bases, and the junction held 9 bases outside the gene matches. Germline CDR1 reads SGHTA; CDR2 reads FQGNSA. Here the CDR3 reads CASNPDRVRNEQFF. Here the CDR3 DNA reads TGTGCCAGCAACCCGGACAGGGTAAGGAATGAGCAGTTCTTC.

As to this clonotype: This clone may be a read error of a much larger clone one base away. J is TRBJ1-6 and V is TRBV4-1; tentatively, D is TRBD1 (6 bases). The CDR3 length is 14 residues. Per germline, CDR1 MGHRA and CDR2 YSYEKL. Trimming removed 1 base at V and 13 bases at J, with 14 bases between. This CDR3 is CASSQGLGQRPLHF. CDR3 in DNA: TGCGCCAGCAGCCAAGGCCTGGGACAAAGGCCCCTCCACTTT.

At least ten counts were recorded for this clonotype. V and J are TRBV6-6 and TRBJ1-2; D might be TRBD1 (6 bases). The V and J ends lost 6 bases and 8 bases respectively, with 16 bases between them. This CDR3 region has 13 residues. Per germline, CDR1 MNHNY and CDR2 SVGAGI (reference sequence). The CDR3 loop reads CASSETGRVGYTF. CDR3 DNA: TGTGCCAGCAGCGAAACAGGGCGGGTAGGCTACACCTTC.